This T cell receptor beta chain was observed in a study of T cell responses to AZD1222 COVID-19 vaccine. The CDR3 contains 14 residues. The germline V gene has CDR1 LNHDA and CDR2 SQIVND (reference sequence). The junction had 3 bases not matched to a gene; V was cut back by 5 bases and J by 3 bases. Here immunoSEQ multiplex PCR was the method, and the copy in TCRdb shows in-frame clones only, minus some. Of roughly 150,000 clones listed, about 91% are singletons. Study-wide points: The reported proportion of spike-specific TCRs targeting unmutated variant regions was nearly half. Spike-specific TCR repertoires showed rising breadth and depth after two AZD1222 doses. Donors, mostly white British, included more females; clonal diversity was possibly underestimated. Repertoire sampling happened only post peak T cell response.

Worth noting for this clone: Antigen specificity is unknown.

Sequenced material: peripheral blood, taken on day 0 of AZD1222 vaccination. The chain has TRBV19 and TRBJ1-3, with 8 bases fitting TRBD1. The sequence was obtained from an adult in good health. The CDR3 sequence: CASSGGTGGNTIYF. CDR3 DNA: TGTGCCAGTAGTGGAGGGACAGGTGGAAACACCATATATTTT.